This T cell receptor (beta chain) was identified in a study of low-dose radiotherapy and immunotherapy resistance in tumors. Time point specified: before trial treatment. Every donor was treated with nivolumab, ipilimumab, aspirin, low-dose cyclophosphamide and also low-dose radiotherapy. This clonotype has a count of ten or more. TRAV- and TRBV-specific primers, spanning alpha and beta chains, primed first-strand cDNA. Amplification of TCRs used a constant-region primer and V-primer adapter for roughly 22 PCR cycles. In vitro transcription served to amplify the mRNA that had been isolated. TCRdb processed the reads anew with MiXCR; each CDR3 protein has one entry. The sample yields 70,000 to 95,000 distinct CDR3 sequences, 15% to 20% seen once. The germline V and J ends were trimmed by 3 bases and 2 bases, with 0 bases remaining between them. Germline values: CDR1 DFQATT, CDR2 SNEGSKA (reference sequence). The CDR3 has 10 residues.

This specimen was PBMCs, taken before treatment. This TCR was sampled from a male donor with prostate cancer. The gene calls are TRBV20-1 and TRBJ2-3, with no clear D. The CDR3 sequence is CSASTDTQYF. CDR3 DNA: TGCAGTGCTAGCACAGATACGCAGTATTTT.